This T cell receptor (beta chain) was sequenced during a study of cytomegalovirus exposure and HLA in healthy donors (dated by TCRdb to about 2017). About the full investigation: An earlier analysis of roughly 630 of the donors reported 250 to 300 Gb of sequence data and roughly 100 million unique TCR beta sequences from roughly 200 million T cells. In addition to the first cohort of 650 to 800 subjects, a separate validation cohort of approximately 120 different subjects was used. Typing coverage differed by locus: A, B, C, DRB1 and DQB1 were typed in about 620-640 donors, DQA1 in 522, DPA1 in 600 to 610, and DPB1 in approximately 450. Rather than drawing on any new phenotypic data, the later analysis identified candidate immune exposures from TCR beta sequences and the way those sequences occurred across donors. Using immunosequencing, the study profiled T cell repertoires from some 670 subjects and related those repertoires to cytomegalovirus serostatus. An early release that covered 640 HLA-typed donors contained 250 to 350 gigabases of sequencing data and 75 million to 100 million unique TCR sequences. In a later genetic analysis, genome-wide SNP genotypes for about 55% of the 666 donors were used, and that subset was treated as a discovery cohort. Of the roughly 400 genotyped donors, 70% to 90% were placed in the genetic ancestry cluster associated with self-reported Caucasian donors. Donor age, sex, ethnicity and CMV serostatus were compiled alongside the repertoire data. HLA typing covered class I and class II loci at four-digit resolution. Roughly 5 DR-DQ haplotypes were handled as single units for association and clustering, since linkage in the cohort was strong. To predict cytomegalovirus infection status, the study combined high-throughput TCR immunosequencing, statistical association of individual TCRs with disease status, and machine learning. The study was designed to test whether signatures of past pathogen exposure could be identified by cataloging public T cell receptors. A later analysis re-examined previously published TCR beta repertoires from just over 650 donors and added high-resolution HLA genotyping to investigate patterns of TCR occurrence. An earlier analysis of about 620 of the donors applied high-throughput TCR beta sequencing to assess whether each TCR beta V gene segment acted as functional or pseudogenic. Among approximately 370 genotyped donors of the cohort, an average of roughly 230,000 unique TCR beta nucleotide sequences was sequenced per donor, of which roughly 17% were non-productive. All discovery cohort repertoires had been generated using a single sequencing platform. Study-wide conclusions, independent of this receptor: In an earlier analysis of about 540 of the donors, most TCR beta V segments were observed in productive rearrangements about 87% or about 30% of the time, broadly matching IMGT annotations. For the cohort, immune exposure information was limited to CMV serostatus. Across donors, most TCR sequences were observed very rarely, whereas some public TCRs were present in many individuals. Some IMGT-functional V segments, including TRBV6-2 and TRBV6-3, could not be told apart with the 87-base-pair reads, so those segments were excluded. Compared with equally common non-associated chains, HLA-associated TCR beta chains in a later analysis were more clonally expanded and had lower generation probabilities. Only TCR beta chains were sequenced in this cohort, and the absence of alpha or paired-chain data limited detectable features. In vitro tests confirmed that a few of the cytomegalovirus-associated TCR beta chains recognize cytomegalovirus antigens. In a later analysis, several top co-occurrence clusters were reported to appear linked to parvovirus B19, influenza, CMV and Epstein-Barr virus. Cytomegalovirus status was reported to be diagnosed by the classifier with high specificity and sensitivity in both the original and validation cohorts. The presence/absence analyses assumed that sequencing depth was roughly uniform across donors, and that assumption may not be true. The authors suggested that the approach could potentially be extended to other disease states and immunological phenotypes. In a later analysis, most CMV-associated TCR beta chains were found to appear HLA-restricted, with HLA associations seemingly driven largely by CMV exposure. A cluster of highly shared sequence variants was judged likely to be a technical artifact of the sequencing pipeline. Correlated functional status among segregating V segments might be attributable to linkage disequilibrium, but an unknown experimental factor could not be ruled out. Because HLA typing was unavailable for some donors at each locus, only the typed subset was used in association tests. According to a later genetic analysis, donors in an Asian-associated ancestry cluster had fewer N-insertions in productive TCRs than the roughly 670-donor mean. In a later analysis, TCR association rates were found to vary across HLA loci, with the most associated TCRs seen for DRB1 alleles and the fewest for HLA-C alleles. About 17 rarely observed V segments, including chromosome 9 orphons, were excluded from the earlier analysis of 550 to 700 of the donors because counts were too low. The study listed 164 TCR beta chains as associated with cytomegalovirus. A further reported finding was that TCR beta sequences accurately predicted the HLA-A and HLA-B alleles for most subjects in the first cohort. When HLA alleles, especially DR and DQ, strongly co-occurred, attributing TCR associations to individual alleles was difficult. At a false discovery rate of 0.05, a later analysis linked around 15,000 TCR beta sequences to specific HLA alleles. In a later genetic analysis, a missense DCLRE1C variant was associated with V-gene and J-gene trimming of TCR beta chains, and the association was replicated in an independent cohort.

CDR1 and CDR2 are drawn from the germline V gene (reference sequence): SEHNR, FQNEAQ. The germline V end is reduced by 6 bases and the J end by 4 bases; junction bases left unmatched: 7. The CDR3 holds 14 amino acids from the cysteine to the phenylalanine. Solely the CDR3 DNA is kept, with 42 bases framed from the first base. In total, 600 or so healthy bone marrow donors made up the cohort. All cohort members were sampled while nominally healthy, although unrecorded immune exposures were likely present. The donor tested CMV seropositive and was one of the 289 seropositive cohort members. A peripheral blood sample was collected from each donor, and TCR beta sequencing was performed on peripheral blood mononuclear cells. The Qiagen DNeasy Blood Extraction Kit was used to extract genomic DNA from the blood cell samples. Libraries came from the immunoSEQ multiplex PCR assay. For the multiplex PCR, a mixture combining 60 forward primers for TCR Vbeta segments and 13 reverse primers for TCR Jbeta segments was used. The CDR3 region of rearranged TCR beta genes was amplified from genomic DNA with a multiplex PCR assay. The amplified TCR beta libraries were sequenced on the Illumina HiSeq System as 87-base-pair reads. As for how the authors treated the data: A later analysis counted tens of millions of unique TCR beta chains across the roughly 700 repertoires, and around 9.9 million of these chains were shared by at least two donors. Raw reads were error-corrected and collapsed into unique sequences by a nearest-neighbor algorithm in which closely related sequences were merged to remove PCR and sequencing errors. To assign V, D and J gene segments, CDR3 sequences were aligned to IMGT reference sequences. For a sequence to be retained, a match of at least six nucleotides to both a V gene segment and a J gene segment was required. A rearrangement counted as productive if the CDR3 had no stop codons and remained in frame with V and J, and every other rearrangement counted as non-productive. CDR3 was defined by IMGT convention, running from the second conserved V-encoded cysteine to the conserved J-encoded phenylalanine. Sequences without an unambiguous match to a single V gene segment were excluded from the earlier analysis of almost 600 of the donors. In an earlier analysis of roughly 600 of the donors, a V segment was called functional when productive rearrangements were above 56.7%, and segregating when the standard deviation between donors exceeded 5%. A statistical classification framework was built to diagnose cytomegalovirus status from the catalog of TCR beta chain sequences. V and J gene assignment, in a later analysis, came from comparing TCR nucleotide sequences with IMGT/GENE-DB human TR gene sequences. Using the TCRdist pipeline, a later analysis assigned CDR3 sequences along with most-parsimonious VDJ recombination scenarios. A later analysis defined each TCR beta chain by its CDR3 amino acid sequence plus V-gene family, and excluded reads lacking a unique V-gene family. As a way to deal with suspected cross-contamination and a sequencing artifact, a later analysis dropped hundreds of nucleotide sequences that were highly shared and had low generation probability. In a later analysis, a clonal expansion index was calculated for each public chain from normalized within-repertoire ranks of inferred template counts. In a later analysis, generation probabilities were computed using a VDJ recombination model fitted to out-of-frame rearrangements, and the results were checked against IGoR. In a later analysis, hypergeometric tests were used to score TCR-TCR, TCR-HLA and TCR-CMV co-occurrence, with a repertoire-size bias correction applied to TCR pairs. To estimate false discovery rates, a later analysis permuted the HLA or CMV assignments 20 times. In a later analysis, co-occurring TCRs were grouped using DBSCAN, with TCRdist sequence similarity added in when clustering inside HLA-allele-positive subsets. For co-occurrence clustering, repertoires with fewer than 30,000 or more than 120,000 public chains were excluded, along with roughly 5 repertoires with anomalous nucleotide sharing. As stored in TCRdb, this immuneACCESS dataset retains in-frame rearrangements with V and J assigned. A fraction of the clones does not appear; measured against another copy, unresolved V genes explain less than half of the discrepancy, and the remainder lacks a known reason. V and J calls and clone size are copied from that table; D and trimming were computed from the DNA. This sample lists over 150,000 clones; approximately 81% were detected once. The top ten clonotypes cover 6% to 9% of the sample.

Notes on this clone: What this receptor recognizes is not known. Per-nucleotide qualities are absent, and no much larger clonotype sits a single base away.

The receptor's source is a woman younger than 45 in good health and CMV-seropositive. The receptor chain draws on TRBV7-9 and TRBJ1-1, with 8 bases aligning to TRBD1. Sequenced: PBMCs. The encoded CDR3 is CASRPDRVSTEAFF. The DNA is as follows: TGTGCCAGCAGACCGGACAGGGTAAGCACTGAAGCTTTCTTT.